Shown below are 32 T cell receptor beta chains from a single sample sequenced in a study of T cell responses to AZD1222 COVID-19 vaccine. Produced via immunoSEQ multiplex PCR; TCRdb's table is partial and in-frame only. The data show approximately 160,000 clones, 91% seen once. This specimen was peripheral blood, taken on day 0 of AZD1222 vaccination. These receptor sequences come from an adult in good health.

The chain carries TRBV6-5 and TRBJ1-2, with 7 bases lining up with TRBD1. Looked up from germline, CDR1 is MNHEY and CDR2 is SVGAGI. The V and J ends lost 7 bases and 6 bases, in that order; junction bases with no gene match: 2. The CDR3 totals 11 residues. CDR3 in DNA: TGTGCCAGCAAACAGGGGAATGGCTACACCTTC. Amino acid sequence: CASKQGNGYTF.

The rearrangement uses TRBV6-2 or TRBV6-3 and TRBJ2-7; TRBD2 aligns across 7 bases. With 2 bases clipped from V and 6 bases from J, the junction kept 4 bases outside the gene matches. This CDR3 has 13 residues. CDR1 and CDR2 from the germline V gene are MNHEY and SVGEGT. CDR3 region: CASSYGIAGEQYF. The CDR3 nucleotides are TGTGCCAGCAGTTACGGTATAGCGGGCGAGCAGTACTTC.

V usage is TRBV28 and J usage is TRBJ1-6; D unclear. Germline values: CDR1 MDHEN, CDR2 SYDVKM. Between the trimmed V and J ends, which lost 5 bases and 0 bases, there was a span of 11 bases. The length of the CDR3 is 16 residues. In DNA, the CDR3 is TGTGCCAGCAGTCGTCTGGGCAACTCCTATAATTCACCCCTCCACTTT. It is translated as CASSRLGNSYNSPLHF.

This clone was seen a single time. This chain connects TRBV20-1 to TRBJ2-7; 7 nucleotides line up with TRBD1. V gave up 7 bases and J gave up 5 bases; unmatched junction bases: 5. Germline V CDR1 and CDR2: DFQATT, SNEGSKA (reference sequence). The CDR3 sequence is 11 residues long. This CDR3 reads CSVHRGDEQYF. CDR3 nucleotide sequence: TGCAGTGTTCACAGGGGTGACGAGCAGTACTTC.

The CDR3 loop is CASSPSPGQIEEQYF. CDR3 coding DNA: TGTGCCAGCAGCCCTTCCCCGGGACAGATAGAAGAGCAGTACTTC. The chain couples TRBV5-4 to TRBJ2-7; 7 bases match TRBD1. V was clipped by 4 bases and J by 7 bases; unmatched bases: 14. CDR3 length: 15 residues. The germline V gene encodes CDR1 SGHNT and CDR2 YYREEE (reference sequence).

This rearrangement joins TRBV2 to TRBJ1-2; D perhaps matches TRBD1 (6 bases). This CDR3 has 13 amino acids. V was cut by 2 bases and J by 5 bases, with 9 bases left in between. Germline CDR1 is SNHLY and CDR2 is FYNNEI. CDR3 sequence (DNA): TGTGCCAGCAGTGAAAGGGGGGGATATGGCTACACCTTC. The encoded protein is CASSERGGYGYTF.

The chain's CDR3 is CASSPTSGRTLGYEQYF. The DNA of the CDR3 is TGTGCCAGCAGTCCCACTAGCGGGAGGACCCTAGGGTACGAGCAGTACTTC. The rearrangement links TRBV6-2 or TRBV6-3 to TRBJ2-7; 12 bases line up with TRBD2. Trimming cost V 5 bases and J 4 bases; bases outside gene matches: 12. The CDR3 is 17 residues long. In germline, CDR1 is MNHEY, CDR2 SVGEGT.

The chain employs TRBV6-2 or TRBV6-3 and TRBJ2-7, with D perhaps TRBD2 (5 bases). Germline loops: CDR1 MNHEY, CDR2 SVGEGT. The CDR3 runs to 12 residues. V was pared by 2 bases and J by 7 bases, with 9 bases between. CDR3 in DNA: TGTGCCAGCAGTTACGACACGGGGGAGCAGTACTTC. Amino acids: CASSYDTGEQYF.

V usage is TRBV29-1 and J usage is TRBJ1-1; 7 bases map to TRBD1. The CDR3 contains 13 residues. Germline-derived CDR1 and CDR2 are SQVTM and ANQGSEA. V dropped 3 bases and J dropped 0; count of bases not matched to a gene: 1. CDR3 region: CSVEGQMNTEAFF. The CDR3 DNA is TGCAGCGTTGAGGGACAGATGAACACTGAAGCTTTCTTT.

The chain has TRBV29-1 and TRBJ1-4; the D is unclear. Germline CDR1 and CDR2: SQVTM and ANQGSEA. The CDR3 consists of 12 residues. CDR3 bases: TGCGCTATCCGGGCCCCGGCGGAAAAACTGTTTTTT. It is translated as CAIRAPAEKLFF.

The J gene is TRBJ1-6, the V gene TRBV6-5; D remains unclear. V gave up 0 bases and J gave up 8 bases, with 11 bases separating them. The CDR3 length is 15 residues. Germline-derived CDR1 and CDR2 are MNHEY and SVGAGI. CDR3 residues: CASSYSRLGDSPLHF. CDR3 in DNA: TGTGCCAGCAGTTACTCGCGACTGGGAGATTCACCCCTCCACTTT.

The V and J genes are TRBV24-1 and TRBJ1-1; possibly TRBD1 for D (6 bases). V shed 1 base and J shed 5 bases, with 7 bases lying between them. This CDR3 is built from 13 residues. The germline gives CDR1 KGHDR, CDR2 SFDVKD. Here the CDR3 DNA reads TGTGCCACCAGTGATTTCAGGGGAACTGAAGCTTTCTTT. It encodes CATSDFRGTEAFF.

V gene TRBV10-3 combines with J gene TRBJ1-2; D is perhaps TRBD1 (5 bases). CDR1 and CDR2 from the germline V gene are ENHRY and SYGVKD. V lost 0 bases, J lost 4 bases, and 15 bases lay in between. CDR3 length equals 16 residues. CDR3 region: CAISESGQGISYGYTF. The CDR3 DNA sequence: TGTGCCATCAGTGAGTCAGGACAAGGGATCAGCTATGGCTACACCTTC.

V is TRBV20-1 and J is TRBJ2-7; 7 nucleotides align to TRBD1. V shed 4 bases and J 1 base; nucleotides not matched to a gene: 7. Germline values: CDR1 DFQATT, CDR2 SNEGSKA (reference sequence). CDR3 size: 14 residues. The CDR3 DNA sequence: TGCAGTGCTACTGACAGGGAGAGGTCCTACGAGCAGTACTTC. It encodes CSATDRERSYEQYF.

The chain links TRBV7-8 to TRBJ2-1, with a weak D call TRBD2 (6 bases). The CDR3 has 16 residues. Germline-derived CDR1 and CDR2 are SGHVS and FQNEAQ. V gave up 5 bases and J gave up 0 bases, with 14 bases separating them. The CDR3 DNA reads as TGTGCCAGCAGCCCCACGGGGGTCAGCTCCTACAATGAGCAGTTCTTC. Protein: CASSPTGVSSYNEQFF. Using reference TRBV7-8 and TRBJ2-1 for the parts outside the CDR3, the full variable domain is GAGVSQSPRYKVAKRGQDVALRCDPISGHVSLFWYQQALGQGPEFLTYFQNEAQLDKSGLPSDRFFAERPEGSVSTLKIQRTQQEDSAVYLCASSPTGVSSYNEQFFGPGTRLTVL.

This clone has only one observation. This rearrangement joins TRBV13 to TRBJ1-2; no definite D call. V was shortened by 1 base and J by 2 bases, with 5 bases between the two germline ends. Germline CDR1 PRHDT, CDR2 FYEKMQ (reference sequence). The CDR3 has 13 amino acids. CDR3 loop: CASSLAQNYGYTF. As DNA, the CDR3 is TGTGCCAGCAGCTTAGCACAAAACTATGGCTACACCTTC.

This clone was detected a few times. This sequence joins TRBV5-6 and TRBJ2-2, with 8 bases lining up with TRBD1. V shed 3 bases, J shed 9 bases, and the junction held 1 base outside the gene matches. CDR1 is SGHDT and CDR2 is YYEEEE in the germline V gene. This CDR3 contains 12 residues. The CDR3 reads CASSWTGRELFF. The CDR3 bases are TGTGCCAGCAGCTGGACAGGGCGGGAGCTGTTTTTT.

In its sample, this clone was seen once. V is TRBV10-3 and J is TRBJ2-7; tentative D call: TRBD1 (5 bases). With 8 bases removed from V and 0 bases from J, the gap between germline ends came to 8 bases. The CDR3 length is 12 residues. Germline CDR1 and CDR2: ENHRY and SYGVKD. CDR3 amino acids: CAISDISYEQYF. The CDR3 DNA follows: TGTGCCATCTCGGACATCTCCTACGAGCAGTACTTC.

V is TRBV6-4 and J is TRBJ2-3, with a possible D match to TRBD2 (5 bases). This CDR3 is built from 13 residues. V was pared by 5 bases and J by 5 bases, with 11 bases between. Germline CDR1 MRHNA, CDR2 SNTAGT. The CDR3 here is CASSSGSKDTQYF. CDR3 coding DNA: TGTGCCAGCAGTTCGGGGTCGAAAGATACGCAGTATTTT.

The V gene is TRBV4-3, the J gene TRBJ2-7, with D perhaps being TRBD1 or TRBD2 (6 bases each). Germline values: CDR1 LGHNA, CDR2 YSLEER. Trimming stripped 5 bases from V and 1 base from J, with 9 bases between. This CDR3 comprises 13 residues. CDR3 sequence (DNA): TGCGCCAGCAGCGGGGGGACATCCTACGAGCAGTACTTC. This gives the protein CASSGGTSYEQYF.

With regard to this clone: The sample carries other DNA sequences with the same CDR3. The rearrangement joins TRBV3-1 (or the pseudogene TRBV3-2) to TRBJ2-7, with 12 bases aligning to TRBD2. The CDR3 is made up of 17 amino acids. Germline loops: CDR1 LGHDT, CDR2 YNNKEL (reference sequence). V shed 3 bases and J 6 bases; nucleotides not matched to a gene: 12. The CDR3 spells CASSHGLAGGDAGEQYF. The CDR3 region has the DNA TGTGCCAGCAGCCACGGCCTAGCGGGGGGGGACGCCGGCGAGCAGTACTTC.

The chain recombines TRBV29-1 with TRBJ2-7, with TRBD2 identical over 14 bases. This CDR3 is built from 14 residues. The V segment lost 1 base and the J segment 4 bases; nucleotides outside the gene matches: 0. Per germline, CDR1 SQVTM and CDR2 ANQGSEA. This CDR3 reads CSVEGTSGRYEQYF. CDR3 DNA sequence: TGCAGCGTTGAAGGGACTAGCGGGAGGTACGAGCAGTACTTC.

This chain connects TRBV28 to TRBJ2-5; no definite D call. With 8 bases removed from V and 5 bases from J, the gap between germline ends came to 12 bases. The germline V gene has CDR1 MDHEN and CDR2 SYDVKM. The length of the CDR3 is 12 residues. CDR3 in amino acids: CASSDRKETQYF. The CDR3 bases are TGTGCCAGCTCAGACCGTAAGGAGACCCAGTACTTC.

The rearrangement links TRBV14 to TRBJ1-1; D ambiguous. Trimming cost V 2 bases and J 5 bases, with 12 bases left between them. CDR1 is SGHDN, CDR2 FVKESK, per germline. The CDR3 extends over 14 amino acids. The CDR3 nucleotides are TGTGCCAGCAGCCAAACACCACCGCGTACTGAAGCTTTCTTT. Translation gives CASSQTPPRTEAFF.

The chain uses TRBV28 and TRBJ2-3; tentatively, D is TRBD1 or TRBD2 (7 bases each). V shed 6 bases and J shed 4 bases, with 17 bases lying between them. From germline, CDR1 is MDHEN and CDR2 SYDVKM. CDR3 size: 15 residues. CDR3 in amino acids: CASSSPGGAADTQYF. For the CDR3, the DNA is TGTGCCAGCAGCAGTCCAGGGGGGGCCGCAGATACGCAGTATTTT.

CDR3 amino acids: CASSLQGPNQPQHF. Written as DNA, the CDR3 is TGTGCCAGCAGTCTTCAGGGGCCAAATCAGCCCCAGCATTTT. J is TRBJ1-5 and V is TRBV27; D possibly corresponds to TRBD1 (6 bases). Germline CDR1 reads MNHEY; CDR2 reads SMNVEV (reference sequence). The V and J ends lost 5 bases and 4 bases respectively, with 12 bases between them. The CDR3 has 14 amino acids.

The rearrangement uses TRBV7-9 and TRBJ2-3; perhaps D is TRBD1 or TRBD2 (6 bases each). The CDR3 runs to 14 residues. Germline V CDR1 and CDR2: SEHNR, FQNEAQ (reference sequence). Deletions cut 0 bases from V and 9 bases from J, with 13 bases between. The CDR3: CASSLAVQGGTQYF. The DNA of the CDR3 is TGTGCCAGCAGCTTAGCGGTACAGGGAGGCACGCAGTATTTT.

This chain links TRBV6-5 with TRBJ1-5; tentative D call: TRBD1 (5 bases). The CDR3 contains 13 residues. V was pared by 4 bases and J by 7 bases, with 11 bases between. Germline assignment: CDR1 MNHEY and CDR2 SVGAGI. CDR3 coding DNA: TGTGCCAGCAGTTCCTTGCAGGGCCAGCCCCAGCATTTT. Protein: CASSSLQGQPQHF.

CDR3 DNA sequence: TGTGCCAGTAGTATGAGCGGGACCATTAATGAGCAGTTCTTC. This encodes CASSMSGTINEQFF. J is TRBJ2-1 and V is TRBV19; 7 bases are shared with TRBD2. Germline CDR1 LNHDA, CDR2 SQIVND (reference sequence). This CDR3 is 14 amino acids long. The V gene end was trimmed by 3 bases and the J gene end by 7 bases; junction bases not matched to a gene: 6.

J is TRBJ2-1 and V is TRBV6-2 or TRBV6-3, with TRBD2 matching 12 bases. Per the germline V gene, CDR1 is MNHEY and CDR2 is SVGEGT. The trim removed 1 base at V and 8 bases at J, leaving 9 bases unmatched. This CDR3 spans 17 amino acids. This chain's CDR3 is CASSYFPSGRATDEQFF. CDR3 sequence (DNA): TGTGCCAGCAGTTACTTTCCTAGCGGGAGGGCCACCGATGAGCAGTTCTTC.

The chain links TRBV10-3 to TRBJ1-2; D unresolved. The CDR3 contains 15 residues. The germline gives CDR1 ENHRY, CDR2 SYGVKD. V was pared by 2 bases and J by 2 bases, with 12 bases between. DNA of the CDR3: TGTGCCATCAGTGAGGGATTACTTCGCAACTATGGCTACACCTTC. Its protein is CAISEGLLRNYGYTF.

V and J are TRBV5-4 and TRBJ1-2, with D possibly being TRBD1 (5 bases). Germline loops: CDR1 SGHNT, CDR2 YYREEE (reference sequence). CDR3 length: 13 residues. V was shortened by 4 bases and J by 2 bases, with 9 bases between the two germline ends. CDR3 sequence: CASSLQGNYGYTF. The CDR3 coding sequence is TGTGCCAGCAGCCTCCAGGGAAACTATGGCTACACCTTC.